These 22 T cell receptor beta chains share one sample of origin, sequenced in a study of blood T cell repertoires in COVID-19. TCRdb's table, derived via immunoSEQ multiplex PCR, lists solely in-frame clones and lacks some. The sample has approximately 170,000 clones; around 90% are singletons. Sequencing was carried out using PBMCs or T cells enriched from blood (not recorded which). These receptors came from a woman aged 18-29 years who had recovered from COVID-19.

The V call is TRBV10-1, the J call TRBJ2-5; D possibly corresponds to TRBD1 (6 bases). The CDR3 is 15 residues long. The germline V gene has CDR1 WNHNN and CDR2 SYGVQD (reference sequence). Trimming pared 2 bases from V and 1 base from J, leaving 11 bases between. The CDR3 bases are TGCGCCAGCAGTGAGAGAACAGGGATCCAAGAGACCCAGTACTTC. Its protein is CASSERTGIQETQYF.

The chain joins TRBV28 to TRBJ2-7; possible D gene TRBD1, 6 bases. Germline V gene sequence: CDR1 MDHEN, CDR2 SYDVKM. This CDR3 has 11 amino acids. V lost 10 bases and J lost 4, with 11 bases in between. CDR3 nucleotides: TGTGCCATCTCGACAGGTTACGAGCAGTACTTC. Its protein is CAISTGYEQYF.

This chain connects TRBV13 to TRBJ1-4; TRBD1 matches 7 bases. The CDR3 totals 16 residues. After removal of 5 bases from V and 0 bases from J, the junction contained 6 bases not matched to a gene. CDR1 PRHDT and CDR2 FYEKMQ come from the germline V gene (reference sequence). The CDR3 nucleotides are TGTGCCAGCAGCCCCCGGGACAGAGCAACTAATGAAAAACTGTTTTTT. Amino acids: CASSPRDRATNEKLFF.

This sequence joins TRBV28 and TRBJ2-7; the match to TRBD1 covers 8 bases. Germline CDR1 MDHEN, CDR2 SYDVKM. This CDR3 has 13 residues. Trimming removed 5 bases from V and 3 bases from J; junction bases left unmatched: 3. CDR3: CASSPGQVYEQYF. The DNA for the CDR3 is TGTGCCAGCAGTCCGGGACAGGTCTACGAGCAGTACTTC. The whole variable domain, filled in from reference TRBV28 and TRBJ2-7, reads DVKVTQSSRYLVKRTGEKVFLECVQDMDHENMFWYRQDPGLGLRLIYFSYDVKMKEKGDIPEGYSVSREKKERFSLILESASTNQTSMYLCASSPGQVYEQYFGPGTRLTVT.

V usage is TRBV7-2 and J usage is TRBJ2-1, with 12 bases fitting TRBD2. This CDR3 contains 16 residues. Germline assignment: CDR1 SGHTA and CDR2 FQGNSA. V gave up 4 bases and J gave up 7 bases; unmatched junction bases: 8. The chain's CDR3 is CASSSMLAGGYNEQFF. As DNA, the CDR3 is TGTGCCAGCAGCTCAATGCTAGCGGGGGGGTATAATGAGCAGTTCTTC.

The sample holds one count of this clone. The chain joins TRBV19 to TRBJ1-4; TRBD1 aligns across 7 bases. Unmatched junction bases numbered 3, after V lost 3 bases and J lost 5 bases. The CDR3 runs to 14 residues. Germline V lookup: CDR1 LNHDA, CDR2 SQIVND (reference sequence). CDR3 sequence: CASSIYRGNEKLFF. The CDR3 DNA is TGTGCCAGTAGTATTTACAGGGGAAATGAAAAACTGTTTTTT.

This clone was found a few times. CDR3 sequence (DNA): TGTGCCGCCGGCGGTCAAACACCTCCCTACGAGCAGTACTTC. Its protein product is CAAGGQTPPYEQYF. V and J are TRBV28 and TRBJ2-7; D not certain. The CDR3 length is 14 residues. In germline, CDR1 is MDHEN, CDR2 SYDVKM. Between the trimmed V and J ends, which lost 11 bases and 2 bases, there was a span of 19 bases.

This clone was found a few times. The chain links TRBV6-1 to TRBJ1-1; D is unresolved. Germline CDR1 is MNHNS and CDR2 is SASEGT. The ends were cut back, 3 bases at V and 3 bases at J, with 5 bases in the middle. The CDR3 sequence is 12 residues long. The CDR3 DNA sequence: TGTGCCAGCAGTGACGGTTACACTGAAGCTTTCTTT. Translated, it gives CASSDGYTEAFF.

The CDR3 sequence: CASSSSGASSYEQYF. CDR3 nucleotides: TGTGCCAGCAGTTCTAGCGGTGCGAGCTCCTACGAGCAGTACTTC. The chain recombines TRBV6-5 with TRBJ2-7, with 7 bases fitting TRBD2. The V gene's germline CDR1 is MNHEY and CDR2 SVGAGI. This CDR3 region has 15 residues. The junction had 6 bases not matched to a gene; V was cut back by 4 bases and J by 0 bases.

The gene calls are TRBV19 and TRBJ2-2; 15 bases map to TRBD2. The V gene end was trimmed by 4 bases and the J gene end by 5 bases; junction bases not matched to a gene: 14. CDR1 is LNHDA, CDR2 SQIVND, per germline (reference sequence). The CDR3 totals 20 residues. CDR3 loop: CASSRLGLAGGARGTGELFF. The CDR3 DNA reads TGTGCCAGTAGTAGGCTGGGACTAGCGGGAGGAGCGAGAGGAACCGGGGAGCTGTTTTTT.

This chain connects TRBV7-9 to TRBJ1-4, with 10 bases lining up with TRBD1. The germline gives CDR1 SEHNR, CDR2 FQNEAQ (reference sequence). The V segment lost 3 bases and the J segment 10 bases; nucleotides outside the gene matches: 11. The CDR3 sequence is 16 residues long. CDR3 bases: TGTGCCAGCAGCTTTTCAGAGGGACAGGGGATTTTAAAACTGTTTTTT. Encoded protein: CASSFSEGQGILKLFF.

This chain links TRBV19 with TRBJ1-1; no clear D. CDR1 LNHDA and CDR2 SQIVND come from the germline V gene (reference sequence). This CDR3 comprises 12 residues. V was pared by 4 bases and J by 2 bases, with 5 bases between. CDR3 coding DNA: TGTGCCAGTAGTAGAGTTAACACTGAAGCTTTCTTT. Translation gives CASSRVNTEAFF.

The chain recombines TRBV5-4 with TRBJ1-1; 7 nucleotides align to TRBD1. The CDR3 runs 12 residues. The germline V gene encodes CDR1 SGHNT and CDR2 YYREEE (reference sequence). Unmatched junction bases numbered 4, after V lost 4 bases and J lost 7 bases. CDR3 loop: CASSAGGGEAFF. The CDR3 nucleotides read TGTGCCAGCAGCGCAGGGGGTGGTGAAGCTTTCTTT.

J is TRBJ2-1 and V is TRBV4-1, with 8 bases lining up with TRBD2. CDR3 length equals 16 residues. The V gene's germline CDR1 is MGHRA and CDR2 YSYEKL. Losses at the gene ends were 4 bases for V and 8 bases for J; bases not matched to a gene: 13. Here the CDR3 DNA reads TGCGCCAGCAGCCCTAATAGCGGGATTGGGATAGATGAGCAGTTCTTC. This sequence encodes CASSPNSGIGIDEQFF.

The CDR3 bases are TGTGCCACTGGTAGGGGGGGCGATAATGAAAAACTGTTTTTT. It is translated as CATGRGGDNEKLFF. V gene TRBV3-1 (or the pseudogene TRBV3-2) combines with J gene TRBJ1-4; a possible D gene is TRBD1 (6 bases). The CDR3 is 14 residues long. Germline lookup yields CDR1 LGHDT and CDR2 YNNKEL (reference sequence). V was clipped by 10 bases and J by 4 bases, with 16 bases between them.

The chain employs TRBV3-1 (or the pseudogene TRBV3-2) and TRBJ2-3; 8 nucleotides match TRBD1. V lost 2 bases to trimming and J lost 6 bases; unmatched junction nucleotides: 1. Looked up from germline, CDR1 is LGHDT and CDR2 is YNNKEL (reference sequence). This CDR3 has 13 amino acids. CDR3: CASSQQGADTQYF. The CDR3, as DNA: TGTGCCAGCAGCCAACAGGGGGCGGATACGCAGTATTTT.

This clone appeared a few times. The junction shows a germline mismatch at one end, possibly a read error. The CDR3 protein is CASSFRGFQDTQYF. The CDR3 DNA reads as TGTGCCAGCAGCTTCAGGGGGTTTCAAGACACCCAGTACTTC. The chain carries TRBV7-6 and TRBJ2-5; 7 nucleotides agree with TRBD1. The CDR3 covers 14 residues. Germline loops: CDR1 SGHVS, CDR2 FNYEAQ. Drawing the rest from reference TRBV7-6 and TRBJ2-5, the complete variable domain is GAGVSQSPRYKVTKRGQDVALRCDPISGHVSLYWYRQALGQGPEFLTYFNYEAQQDKSGLPNDRFSAERPEGSISTLTIQRTEQRDSAMYRCASSFRGFQDTQYFGPGTRLLVL.

The chain has TRBV27 and TRBJ2-1, with a possible D match to TRBD1 (6 bases). The germline V and J ends were trimmed by 2 bases and 4 bases, with 12 bases remaining between them. Germline V gene data show CDR1 as MNHEY and CDR2 as SMNVEV (reference sequence). The length of the CDR3 is 15 residues. The CDR3 loop reads CASSLGRGTYNEQFF. DNA for the CDR3: TGTGCCAGCAGTTTAGGCAGGGGCACTTACAATGAGCAGTTCTTC.

The rearrangement uses TRBV28 and TRBJ1-6; D may be TRBD1 (5 bases). The CDR3 has 15 residues. Germline CDR1 and CDR2: MDHEN and SYDVKM. V was cut by 6 bases and J by 9 bases, with 18 bases left in between. DNA of the CDR3: TGTGCCAGCAGCCCACCTGGGGAGGGGCTTTCACCCCTCCACTTT. Amino acid sequence: CASSPPGEGLSPLHF.

The chain uses TRBV24-1 and TRBJ2-1, with 10 bases identical to TRBD1. CDR1 and CDR2 from the germline V gene are KGHDR and SFDVKD. Trimming at V came to 9 bases and at J to 9 bases, leaving 10 bases not matched to a gene. The CDR3 totals 14 residues. The CDR3 DNA sequence: TGTGCCACCGCTGGACAGGGGGTTGACGGTGAGCAGTTCTTC. Residues: CATAGQGVDGEQFF.

This chain connects TRBV7-8 to TRBJ2-7; 8 bases fit TRBD1. V trimming: 5 bases; J trimming: 2 bases; junction bases outside the gene matches: 11. Germline V gives CDR1 SGHVS, CDR2 FQNEAQ. The length of the CDR3 is 16 residues. CDR3 region: CASSPKQDRVAYEQYF. The CDR3 DNA follows: TGTGCCAGCAGCCCGAAACAGGACAGGGTTGCCTACGAGCAGTACTTC.

The chain recombines TRBV5-6 with TRBJ1-1; 7 bases agree with TRBD1. The CDR3 is 15 amino acids. Germline assignment: CDR1 SGHDT and CDR2 YYEEEE. The trim removed 3 bases at V and 7 bases at J, leaving 12 bases unmatched. For the CDR3, the DNA is TGTGCCAGCAGCTGGGAGACAGGGAAATGGAATGAAGCTTTCTTT. Translated, it gives CASSWETGKWNEAFF.